This entry features one T cell receptor beta chain sequence. Its antigen is still unknown. Method: immunoSEQ multiplex PCR; TCRdb's copy keeps in-frame clones and lacks some. The sample holds about 130,000 clones, roughly nine tenths seen once. V dropped 5 bases and J dropped 6 bases, with 13 bases sitting between them. This CDR3 is built from 13 residues. Germline V gives CDR1 LGHDT, CDR2 YNNKEL (reference sequence). This sample was taken from a study of T cell responses to AZD1222 COVID-19 vaccine. Findings of the study overall: Baseline serostatus was positive in only six AZD1222 recipients. In all cases, repertoires were sampled only after the peak T cell response.

This sequence joins TRBV3-1 (or the pseudogene TRBV3-2) and TRBJ1-1; D perhaps matches TRBD1 (6 bases). Here the sequenced sample was peripheral blood, taken 28 days after the second AZD1222 dose. The TCR comes from an adult who received the AZD1222 COVID-19 vaccine. The CDR3 spells CASSDRRGPEAFF. CDR3 DNA: TGTGCCAGCAGCGACCGCCGGGGGCCTGAAGCTTTCTTT.